The clone carrying this T cell receptor beta chain has a count of ten or more. Time point given: newly diagnosed GD, antithyroid drugs for less than 3 months. PBMC RNA was the source of the TCR library. CDR3 length: 17 amino acids. The V end lost 1 base, the J end lost 0 bases, and 13 bases lay between the germline ends. CDR1 DFQATT and CDR2 SNEGSKA come from the germline V gene (reference sequence). To make TCR beta libraries, researchers used iRepertoire HTBI primers and Arm-PCR of CDR3 regions. TCRdb fed the multiplex PCR reads into MiXCR, producing one record per CDR3 protein. The sample consists of about 400,000 distinct CDR3 sequences, 15% to 20% of them appearing once. These data belong to a study of regulatory T cells in long-lasting Graves disease. The same sample was also studied in work on T cells in Graves' hyperthyroidism and ophthalmopathy.

The V and J genes are TRBV20-1 and TRBJ1-6, with D unresolved. This clonotype originated in a woman aged 18 to 35 with Graves disease. The material sequenced was peripheral blood mononuclear cells (PBMCs), taken at new diagnosis, from a patient treated with antithyroid drugs. In DNA form, the CDR3 reads TGCAGTGCTAGAGGTGGCCAGCCGAGCTCCTATAATTCACCCCTCCACTTT. It is translated as CSARGGQPSSYNSPLHF.